This section outlines one T cell receptor (beta chain) sequence together with its context. Libraries were prepared by immunoSEQ multiplex PCR; TCRdb keeps only in-frame clonotypes and omits some of them. This table holds just over 300,000 clones, about 91% found once. This CDR3 contains 13 residues. CDR1 LNHNV and CDR2 YYDKDF come from the germline V gene (reference sequence). Trimming left V 3 bases short and J 7 bases short, with 12 bases between. The source of the sample is a study of blood T cell repertoires in COVID-19. The chain carries TRBV15 and TRBJ1-1; D might be TRBD1 (6 bases). This clonotype was obtained from a woman in her 40s who had recovered from COVID-19. Sequenced input: PBMCs or T cells enriched from blood (not recorded which). In DNA form, the CDR3 reads TGTGCCACCAGCAGGTGGGGACAAGGTGAAGCTTTCTTT. This codes for CATSRWGQGEAFF.